A single count supports the clone carrying this T cell receptor (beta chain). Antigen specificity is unknown. This record comes from a study of T cell responses to AZD1222 COVID-19 vaccine. Whole-study context: Pooled samples include second doses given at about 4 or 12 weeks. Study-wide results and limits: It was only a handful of AZD1222 recipients who were seropositive at baseline. Increased Spike-specific TCR breadth and depth were observed after two AZD1222 doses. Clonal diversity was possibly underestimated, and the donors were mostly white British, with more females.

TCRdb keeps only in-frame clones here, not all; method: immunoSEQ multiplex PCR. The data hold 95,000 to 130,000 clones, with approximately 86% observed a single time. After removal of 1 base from V and 6 bases from J, the junction contained 8 bases not matched to a gene. Germline loops: CDR1 LGHDT, CDR2 YNNKEL (reference sequence). This CDR3 is 15 amino acids long. The source material was peripheral blood, sampled on day 0 of AZD1222 vaccination. The sequence came from an adult in good health. The chain combines TRBV3-1 (or the pseudogene TRBV3-2) with TRBJ1-1; 7 bases align to TRBD1. CDR3 sequence (DNA): TGTGCCAGCAGCCAAGTTGGGCAGGGGGGGTCTGAAGCTTTCTTT. This gives the protein CASSQVGQGGSEAFF.